This T cell receptor (beta chain) was recovered during a study of cytotoxic CD8 clonotypes in ibrutinib-treated CLL. Study-wide background: Across the patients, approximately ten were relapsed/refractory, under 16 treatment-naive and 17 to 18 IGHV unmutated. Averaging across samples gave roughly 230,000 productive templates and fewer than 100,000 productive rearrangements.

Concerning this clone: Antigen specificity is unknown.

Investigators sought sequencing depths of between 1 in 200,000 and 1 in 1 million T cells. Profiled with immunoSEQ multiplex PCR; TCRdb holds only in-frame clones, not every one. The sample consists of approximately 130,000 clones, under 90% of them appearing once. Study-wide results and caveats: Clonality was higher at ibrutinib response and returned toward baseline at progression.

The V segment lost 6 bases and the J segment 6 bases; nucleotides outside the gene matches: 4. Germline V gene sequence: CDR1 MNHEY, CDR2 SMNVEV (reference sequence). This CDR3 has 14 residues. This receptor was obtained from a human donor with chronic lymphocytic leukemia. The chain has TRBV27 and TRBJ1-6, with 8 bases fitting TRBD1. Material: PBMCs, obtained after 24 months of ibrutinib treatment. In nucleotides, the CDR3 is TGTGCCAGCAGACCGGGACAGGTTAATTCACCCCTCCACTTT. This encodes CASRPGQVNSPLHF.